This T cell receptor beta chain emerged from a study of blood T cell repertoires in COVID-19 (TCRdb year 2020). Concerning the study at large: Samples from collaborators originated in the United States, Italy and Spain and spanned both the acute and convalescent phases of COVID-19. Samples were obtained from the ongoing ImmuneRACE study (first 160 participants) and from over 1,000 subjects provided by 6 global collaborators. HLA class I and class II types, where available, came from metadata supplied by the sample provider rather than from assay-based typing. The material from the prospective study consisted of cDNA or gDNA derived from T cells, B-cell-depleted T cells, or PBMCs. The repertoires were released in a freely available public database meant as a resource for research on the immune response to SARS-CoV-2. Sample metadata almost always included a de-identified subject ID, COVID-19 status, age in years and sex. Deeply sampled blood TCRbeta repertoires from subjects exposed to, actively infected with, or recovered from COVID-19 were included in the dataset.

What the authors observed across the whole study: How much clinical and demographic metadata was included differed by source and by participant, and the metadata was provided uncurated.

TCRbeta CDR3 regions were amplified from genomic DNA using the immunoSEQ Assay, a bias-controlled multiplex PCR. The original pipeline was this. Within the assay, amplification of reference gene primers was used to estimate how many nucleated cells each sample contained. Sequence reads were collapsed and filtered to measure the absolute abundance of every unique TCRbeta CDR3 rearrangement. For each sample, productive Simpson clonality was calculated by taking the square root of Simpson's diversity index across productive rearrangements. In TCRdb, the immuneACCESS table is reduced to in-frame sequences with V and J assigned. These tables do not hold every clone; where another copy was compared, an unresolved V gene accounts for under half, and the others remain unexplained. The V and J calls and clone size were taken over from that table, and D and trimming were inferred from the DNA. The sample records over 150,000 clones, 70% to 90% of which are singletons. Over 7% of the sample is taken by the ten largest.

From a lookup of the germline V gene, CDR1 and CDR2 are ENHRY and SYGVKD. Trimmed from V: 10 bases; trimmed from J: 3 bases; junction bases lacking a gene match: 17. Including cysteine and phenylalanine, the CDR3 has 16 amino acids. Here the CDR3 DNA is all that survives: 48 bases in frame from base 1. Collaborating institutions collected whole blood in K2EDTA tubes following their own protocols. For TCRbeta analysis, collaborators shipped samples as frozen whole blood, isolated PBMCs, or DNA extracted from either of those sample types. A word on this clone: What antigen it recognizes has not been identified. No much larger clone exists at a distance of one base, and base qualities are not known.

The rearranged chain carries TRBV10-3 and TRBJ2-7; 8 nucleotides in the junction match TRBD2. The clonotype was recovered from a man in his fifties with active or convalescent COVID-19. The source material was peripheral blood. The nucleotide sequence reads TGTGCCACCGGGGGGGAGCAGGACACCGTAGGCTACGAGCAGTACTTC. This yields the protein CATGGEQDTVGYEQYF.